The rows below give T cell receptor beta chains drawn from one sample of a study of long-term antiretroviral therapy in people with HIV. Profiled with immunoSEQ multiplex PCR; TCRdb holds only in-frame clones, not every one. Of tens of thousands of clones in the sample, less than 90% are singletons; the top ten hold around 4.2%. The sequenced sample was unsorted PBMCs, obtained just before starting antiretroviral therapy. Every receptor here comes from a woman under 30 with HIV. CDR3s leave out the opening cysteine and the closing phenylalanine or tryptophan. The order of the fields is clone size, V gene, CDR3 protein. Some rows mark clone size as missing; the rest say once, few, many or name a class of expanded clone.

>once|TRBV19
ASRKWEEGTDTQY
>.|TRBV28
ASRTGEAEAF
>.|TRBV13
ASSFGNGYT
>.|TRBV7-2
ASSSPWAKAEAF
>.|TRBV15
ATSRDRGEAF
>.|TRBV27
ASSFPRPGTGFQVEQF
>.|TRBV4-1
ASSPIERMGEQY
>.|TRBV15
ATTAGVSGYGYT
>.|TRBV4-3
ASSKGPGQGYNEQF
>.|TRBV7-9
ASSSRQNTGELF
>.|TRBV6-6
ASSYSGGTNEKLF
>.|TRBV5-8
ASSLAATSFYEQY
>.|TRBV7-2
ASSLGGGNYEQY
>.|TRBV19
ASSSSGSSYNEQF
>.|TRBV6-5
ASGPSSYNEQF
>.|TRBV5-1
ASSLASLLAATETQY
>.|TRBV15
ATSRDLGRLTPLAKNIQY
>.|TRBV2
ASFGTGVSYEQY
>.|TRBV6-1
ASSERHNWTGARLQDTIY
>.|TRBV29-1
SVGRGGGEQY
>.|TRBV28
ASSLLQPYSSGNTIY
>.|TRBV9
ASSVAAGGYEQY
>.|TRBV6-1
ASSELPSGRGDEQF
>.|TRBV9
ASSVDLGGRAYEQY
>.|TRBV7-9
ASSLVSAGRWGNTIY
>.|TRBV19
ASSFGTGERVYEQY
>.|TRBV6-6
ASSYVGQQY
>once|TRBV7-3
ASSFRVTGELF